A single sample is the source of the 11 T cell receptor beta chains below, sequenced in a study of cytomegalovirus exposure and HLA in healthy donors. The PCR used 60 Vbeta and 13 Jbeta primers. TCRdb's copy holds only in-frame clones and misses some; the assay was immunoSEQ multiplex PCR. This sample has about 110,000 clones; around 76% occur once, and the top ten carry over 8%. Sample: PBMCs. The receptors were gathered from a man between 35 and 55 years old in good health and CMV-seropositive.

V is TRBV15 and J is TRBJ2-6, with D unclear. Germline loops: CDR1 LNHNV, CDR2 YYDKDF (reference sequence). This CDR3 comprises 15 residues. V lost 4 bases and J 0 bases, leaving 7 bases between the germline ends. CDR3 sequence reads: CATSNAISGANVLTF. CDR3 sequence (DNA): TGTGCCACCAGCAATGCGATCTCTGGGGCCAACGTCCTGACTTTC.

CDR3 sequence reads: CASSARQGVPGELFF. In nucleotides, the CDR3 is TGTGCCAGCAGCGCCAGACAGGGAGTCCCCGGGGAGCTGTTTTTT. The rearrangement links TRBV7-2 to TRBJ2-2; 7 bases agree with TRBD1. Germline CDR1 SGHTA, CDR2 FQGNSA. This CDR3 has 15 residues. Trimming cost V 5 bases and J 6 bases; bases outside gene matches: 9. Full variable domain (remainder filled in from reference TRBV7-2 and TRBJ2-2): GAGVSQSPSNKVTEKGKDVELRCDPISGHTALYWYRQSLGQGLEFLIYFQGNSAPDKSGLPSDRFSAERTGGSVSTLTIQRTQQEDSAVYLCASSARQGVPGELFFGEGSRLTVL.

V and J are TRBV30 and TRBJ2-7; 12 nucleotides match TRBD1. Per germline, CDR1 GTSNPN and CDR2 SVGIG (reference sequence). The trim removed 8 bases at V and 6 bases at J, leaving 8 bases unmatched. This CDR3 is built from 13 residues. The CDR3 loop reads CALKGDRGPEQYF. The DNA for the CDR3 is TGTGCCCTAAAGGGGGACAGGGGGCCCGAGCAGTACTTC.

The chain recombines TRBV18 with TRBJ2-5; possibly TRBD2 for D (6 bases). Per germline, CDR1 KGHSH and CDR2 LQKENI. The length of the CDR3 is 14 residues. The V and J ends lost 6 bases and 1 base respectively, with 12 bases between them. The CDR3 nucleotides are TGTGCCAGCTCGGCGGGACGGGCCCAAGAGACCCAGTACTTC. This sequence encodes CASSAGRAQETQYF. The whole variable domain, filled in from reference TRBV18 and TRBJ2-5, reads NAGVMQNPRHLVRRRGQEARLRCSPMKGHSHVYWYRQLPEEGLKFMVYLQKENIIDESGMPKERFSAEFPKEGPSILRIQQVVRGDSAAYFCASSAGRAQETQYFGPGTRLLVL.

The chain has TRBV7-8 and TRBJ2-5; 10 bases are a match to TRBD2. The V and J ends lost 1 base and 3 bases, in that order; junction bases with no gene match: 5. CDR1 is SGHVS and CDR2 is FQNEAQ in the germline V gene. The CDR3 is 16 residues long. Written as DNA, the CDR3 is TGTGCCAGCAGCTTAGAGGGACTAGCGAAAGAAGAGACCCAGTACTTC. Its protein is CASSLEGLAKEETQYF.

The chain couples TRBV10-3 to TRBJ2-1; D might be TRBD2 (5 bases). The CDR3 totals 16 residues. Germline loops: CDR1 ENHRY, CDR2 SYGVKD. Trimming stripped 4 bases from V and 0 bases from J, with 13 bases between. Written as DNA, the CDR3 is TGTGCCATCAGTGGGGCCAGCGGAAGCTCCTACAATGAGCAGTTCTTC. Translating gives CAISGASGSSYNEQFF.

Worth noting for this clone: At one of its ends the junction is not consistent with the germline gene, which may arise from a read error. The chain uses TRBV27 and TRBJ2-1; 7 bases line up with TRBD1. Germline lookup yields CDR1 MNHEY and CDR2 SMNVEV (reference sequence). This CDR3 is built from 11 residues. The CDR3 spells CATSYTGVGFF. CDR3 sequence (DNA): TGTGCCACCAGTTATACAGGGGTTGGGTTCTTC.

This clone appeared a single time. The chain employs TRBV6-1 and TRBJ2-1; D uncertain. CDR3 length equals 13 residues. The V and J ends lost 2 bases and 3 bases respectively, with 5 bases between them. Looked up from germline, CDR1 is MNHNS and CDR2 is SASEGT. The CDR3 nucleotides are TGTGCCAGCAGTGAATACAGCTACAATGAGCAGTTCTTC. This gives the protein CASSEYSYNEQFF.

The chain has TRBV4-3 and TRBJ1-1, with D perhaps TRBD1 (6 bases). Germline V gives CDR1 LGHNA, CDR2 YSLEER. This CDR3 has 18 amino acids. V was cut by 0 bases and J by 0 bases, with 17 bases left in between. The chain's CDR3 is CASSQERGAAMMNTEAFF. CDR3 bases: TGCGCCAGCAGCCAAGAGCGGGGGGCGGCCATGATGAACACTGAAGCTTTCTTT.

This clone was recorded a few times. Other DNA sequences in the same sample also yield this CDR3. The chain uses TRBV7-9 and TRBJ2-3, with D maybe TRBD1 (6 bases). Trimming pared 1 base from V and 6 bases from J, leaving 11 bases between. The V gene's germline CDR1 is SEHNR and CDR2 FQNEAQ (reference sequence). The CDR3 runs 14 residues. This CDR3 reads CASSLEGVGDTQYF. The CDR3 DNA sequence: TGTGCCAGCAGCTTAGAGGGGGTGGGCGATACGCAGTATTTT.

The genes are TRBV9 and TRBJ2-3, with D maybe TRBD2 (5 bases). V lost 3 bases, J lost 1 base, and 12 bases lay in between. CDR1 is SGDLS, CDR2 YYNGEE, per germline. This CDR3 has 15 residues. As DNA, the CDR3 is TGTGCCAGCAGCGCCCGGGGAATGGGCACAGATACGCAGTATTTT. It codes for CASSARGMGTDTQYF.